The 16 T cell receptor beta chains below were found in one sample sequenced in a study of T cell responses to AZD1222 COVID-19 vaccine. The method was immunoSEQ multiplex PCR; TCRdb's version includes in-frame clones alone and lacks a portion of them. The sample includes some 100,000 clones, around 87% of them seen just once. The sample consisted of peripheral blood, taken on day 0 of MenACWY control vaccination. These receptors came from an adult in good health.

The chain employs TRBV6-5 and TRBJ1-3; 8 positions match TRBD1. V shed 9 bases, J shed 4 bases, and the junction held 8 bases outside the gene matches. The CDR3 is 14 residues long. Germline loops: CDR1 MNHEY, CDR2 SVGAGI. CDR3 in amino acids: CASSRGDRGNTIYF. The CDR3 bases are TGTGCCAGTTCCCGGGGGGACAGGGGAAACACCATATATTTT.

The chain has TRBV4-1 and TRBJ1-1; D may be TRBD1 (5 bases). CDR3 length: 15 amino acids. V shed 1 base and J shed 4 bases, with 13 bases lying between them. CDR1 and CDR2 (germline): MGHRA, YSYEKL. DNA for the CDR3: TGCGCCAGCAGCCAAGGGAGGGGTGGATTCACTGAAGCTTTCTTT. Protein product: CASSQGRGGFTEAFF.

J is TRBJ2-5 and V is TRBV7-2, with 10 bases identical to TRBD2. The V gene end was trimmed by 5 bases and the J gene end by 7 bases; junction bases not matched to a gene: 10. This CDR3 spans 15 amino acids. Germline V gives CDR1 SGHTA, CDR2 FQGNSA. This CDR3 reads CASSLRLSGRGTQYF. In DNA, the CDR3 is TGTGCCAGCAGCCTCCGCCTGAGCGGGAGGGGGACCCAGTACTTC.

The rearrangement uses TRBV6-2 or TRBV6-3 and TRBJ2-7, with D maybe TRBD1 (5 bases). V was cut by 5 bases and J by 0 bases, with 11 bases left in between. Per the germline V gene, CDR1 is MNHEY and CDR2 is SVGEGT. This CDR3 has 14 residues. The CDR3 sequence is CASSRTGSSYEQYF. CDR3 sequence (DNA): TGTGCCAGCAGTCGCACAGGAAGCTCCTACGAGCAGTACTTC.

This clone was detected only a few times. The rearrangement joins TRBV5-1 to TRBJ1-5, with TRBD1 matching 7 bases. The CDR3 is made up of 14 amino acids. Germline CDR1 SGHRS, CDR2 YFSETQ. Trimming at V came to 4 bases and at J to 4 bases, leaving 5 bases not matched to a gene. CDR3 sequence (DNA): TGCGCCAGCAGCCCGGGGACAGAGAATCAGCCCCAGCATTTT. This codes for CASSPGTENQPQHF.

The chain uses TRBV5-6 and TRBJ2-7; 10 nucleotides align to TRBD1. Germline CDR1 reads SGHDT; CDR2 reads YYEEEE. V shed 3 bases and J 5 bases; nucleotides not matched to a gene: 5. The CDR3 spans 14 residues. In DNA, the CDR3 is TGTGCCAGCAGCTCCAGACAGGGGGCTAACGAGCAGTACTTC. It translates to CASSSRQGANEQYF.

CDR3 DNA sequence: TGTGCCAGCAGTTGGGCTGGGGCCAACGTCCTGACTTTC. Its translation is CASSWAGANVLTF. The V gene is TRBV28, the J gene TRBJ2-6; unclear D gene. The germline V and J ends were trimmed by 4 bases and 2 bases, with 3 bases remaining between them. Germline CDR1 reads MDHEN; CDR2 reads SYDVKM. The CDR3 extends over 13 amino acids.

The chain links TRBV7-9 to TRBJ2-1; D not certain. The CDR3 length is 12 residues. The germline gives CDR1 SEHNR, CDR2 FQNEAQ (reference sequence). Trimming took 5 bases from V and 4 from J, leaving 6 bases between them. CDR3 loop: CASSAPYNEQFF. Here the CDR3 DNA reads TGTGCCAGCAGCGCCCCTTACAATGAGCAGTTCTTC.

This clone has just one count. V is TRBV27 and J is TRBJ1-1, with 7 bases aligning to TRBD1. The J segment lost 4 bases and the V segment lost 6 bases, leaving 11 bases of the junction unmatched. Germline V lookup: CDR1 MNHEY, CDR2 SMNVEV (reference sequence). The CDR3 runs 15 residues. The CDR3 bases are TGTGCCAGCAGGGATTCGACGGGACAGAGCACTGAAGCTTTCTTT. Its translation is CASRDSTGQSTEAFF.

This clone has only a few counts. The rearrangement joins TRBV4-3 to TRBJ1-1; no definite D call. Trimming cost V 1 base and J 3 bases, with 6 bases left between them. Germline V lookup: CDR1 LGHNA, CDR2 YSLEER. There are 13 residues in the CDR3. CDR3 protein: CASSQGEDTEAFF. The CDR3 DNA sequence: TGCGCCAGCAGCCAAGGGGAGGACACTGAAGCTTTCTTT.

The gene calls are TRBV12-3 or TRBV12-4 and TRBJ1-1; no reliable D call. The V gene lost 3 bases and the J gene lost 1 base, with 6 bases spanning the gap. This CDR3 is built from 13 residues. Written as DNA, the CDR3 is TGTGCCAGCAGTTTCGATCGGAACACTGAAGCTTTCTTT. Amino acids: CASSFDRNTEAFF.

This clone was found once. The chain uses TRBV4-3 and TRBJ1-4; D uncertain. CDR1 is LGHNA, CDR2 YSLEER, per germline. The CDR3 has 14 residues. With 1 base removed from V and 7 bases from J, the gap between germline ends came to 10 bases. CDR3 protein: CASSQAPGAEKLFF. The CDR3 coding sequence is TGCGCCAGCAGCCAAGCCCCAGGAGCTGAAAAACTGTTTTTT.

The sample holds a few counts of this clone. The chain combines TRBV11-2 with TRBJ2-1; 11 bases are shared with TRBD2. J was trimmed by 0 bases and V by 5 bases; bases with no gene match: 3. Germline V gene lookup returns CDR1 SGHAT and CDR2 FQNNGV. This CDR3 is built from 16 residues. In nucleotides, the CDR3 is TGTGCCAGCAGCATTACTAGCGGGAGCTCCTACAATGAGCAGTTCTTC. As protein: CASSITSGSSYNEQFF.

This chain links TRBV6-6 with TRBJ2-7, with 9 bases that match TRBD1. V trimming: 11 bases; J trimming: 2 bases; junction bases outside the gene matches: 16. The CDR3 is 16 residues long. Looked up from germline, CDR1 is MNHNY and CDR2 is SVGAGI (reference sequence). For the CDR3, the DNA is TGTGCCGTCCGGGACAGGGATTCCCCTGGTGCCTACGAGCAGTACTTC. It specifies CAVRDRDSPGAYEQYF.

CDR3 sequence (DNA): TGTGCCAGCAGCTTACGGGCCGGGAACACCGGGGAGCTGTTTTTT. Translation: CASSLRAGNTGELFF. The chain is built from TRBV7-2 and TRBJ2-2; unclear D gene. The CDR3 extends over 15 amino acids. V was clipped by 2 bases and J by 1 base, with 8 bases between them. Germline V gives CDR1 SGHTA, CDR2 FQGNSA.

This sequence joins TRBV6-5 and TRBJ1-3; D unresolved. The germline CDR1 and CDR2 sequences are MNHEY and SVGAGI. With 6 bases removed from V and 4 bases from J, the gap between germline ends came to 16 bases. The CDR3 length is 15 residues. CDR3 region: CASSLRGSEGNTIYF. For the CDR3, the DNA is TGTGCCAGCAGCCTTCGGGGTTCGGAGGGAAACACCATATATTTT.